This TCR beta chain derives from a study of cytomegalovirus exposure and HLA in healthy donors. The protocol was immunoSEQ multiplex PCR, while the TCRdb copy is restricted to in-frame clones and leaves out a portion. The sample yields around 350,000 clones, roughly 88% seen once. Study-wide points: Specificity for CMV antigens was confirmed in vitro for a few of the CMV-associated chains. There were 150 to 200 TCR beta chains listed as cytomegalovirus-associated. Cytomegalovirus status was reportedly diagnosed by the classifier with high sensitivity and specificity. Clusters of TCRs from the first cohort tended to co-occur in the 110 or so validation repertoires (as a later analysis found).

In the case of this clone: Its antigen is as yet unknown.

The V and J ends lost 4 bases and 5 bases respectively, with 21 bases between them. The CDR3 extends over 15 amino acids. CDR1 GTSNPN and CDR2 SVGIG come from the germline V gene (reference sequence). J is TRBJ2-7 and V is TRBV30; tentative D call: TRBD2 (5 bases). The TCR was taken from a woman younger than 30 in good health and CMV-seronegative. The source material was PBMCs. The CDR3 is CAWNLRPDLVHEQYF. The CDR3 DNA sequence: TGTGCCTGGAACCTGCGACCGGACTTGGTCCACGAGCAGTACTTC.